A single sample is the source of the 31 T cell receptor beta chains below, sequenced in a study of CD8 T cells in Susac syndrome. Random hexamers served to reverse transcribe roughly 0.5 to 1 ug RNA. MiXCR, run by TCRdb on the immunoSEQ multiplex PCR reads, gives a single entry per CDR3 protein. The profile covers under 200,000 distinct CDR3 sequences, with roughly 94% appearing a single time and roughly 0.12% taken by the ten largest. Sequencing was performed on CD4+ T cells from PBMCs. Receptors originate from a human donor with Susac syndrome.

The chain joins TRBV29-1 to TRBJ1-2, with 9 positions matching TRBD1. Trimming cost V 8 bases and J 7 bases; bases outside gene matches: 11. The CDR3 totals 13 residues. Germline CDR1 and CDR2: SQVTM and ANQGSEA. The chain's CDR3 is CSTRDRDLGGYTF. CDR3 coding DNA: TGCAGCACCCGGGACAGGGATCTCGGTGGCTACACCTTC. Supplemented by reference TRBV29-1 and TRBJ1-2, the full variable domain reads SAVISQKPSRDICQRGTSLTIQCQVDSQVTMMFWYRQQPGQSLTLIATANQGSEATYESGFVIDKFPISRPNLTFSTLTVSNMSPEDSSIYLCSTRDRDLGGYTFGSGTRLTVV.

V and J are TRBV2 and TRBJ1-2; a possible D gene is TRBD1 (5 bases). V dropped 2 bases and J dropped 8 bases, with 18 bases sitting between them. The CDR3 has 15 residues. Germline values: CDR1 SNHLY, CDR2 FYNNEI. The CDR3 region is CASSEFWASKGGYTF. The DNA of the CDR3 is TGTGCCAGCAGTGAATTTTGGGCGTCCAAGGGGGGCTACACCTTC. Filled out from reference TRBV2 and TRBJ1-2, the complete variable domain reads EPEVTQTPSHQVTQMGQEVILRCVPISNHLYFYWYRQILGQKVEFLVSFYNNEISEKSEIFDDQFSVERPDGSNFTLKIRSTKLEDSAMYFCASSEFWASKGGYTFGSGTRLTVV.

The V gene is TRBV20-1, the J gene TRBJ2-2; D is ambiguous. Looked up from germline, CDR1 is DFQATT and CDR2 is SNEGSKA (reference sequence). The V gene lost 2 bases and the J gene lost 6 bases, with 16 bases spanning the gap. The CDR3 totals 15 residues. The CDR3 spells CSARRSGTLSGELFF. Here the CDR3 DNA reads TGCAGTGCTAGAAGGTCGGGCACCCTCTCCGGGGAGCTGTTTTTT.

This clonotype was observed a single time. The chain combines TRBV7-9 with TRBJ1-2; perhaps TRBD1 as D (5 bases). Germline V lookup: CDR1 SEHNR, CDR2 FQNEAQ (reference sequence). Trimming removed 1 base at V and 7 bases at J, with 16 bases between. CDR3 size: 15 residues. CDR3 loop: CASSLVGGEKRGYTF. In DNA form, the CDR3 reads TGTGCCAGCAGCTTAGTTGGGGGGGAGAAGCGTGGCTACACCTTC.

V and J are TRBV7-8 and TRBJ1-4, with TRBD1 matching 11 bases. This CDR3 has 16 amino acids. Germline CDR1 SGHVS, CDR2 FQNEAQ. V was clipped by 2 bases and J by 11 bases; unmatched bases: 10. CDR3 in DNA: TGTGCCAGCAGCTTATTGACTCCGGGACAGGGGGAGAAACTGTTTTTT. Protein sequence: CASSLLTPGQGEKLFF.

This rearrangement joins TRBV6-2 or TRBV6-3 to TRBJ2-7; possibly TRBD1 for D (6 bases). This CDR3 comprises 16 residues. The germline V gene has CDR1 MNHEY and CDR2 SVGEGT. V gave up 6 bases and J gave up 2 bases, with 20 bases separating them. For the CDR3, the DNA is TGTGCCAGCAGCTACCCAGGGGCAGGGAGAGCCTACGAGCAGTACTTC. Translation gives CASSYPGAGRAYEQYF.

V usage is TRBV5-4 and J usage is TRBJ1-2, with 9 nucleotides matching TRBD1. Germline loops: CDR1 SGHNT, CDR2 YYREEE (reference sequence). The V segment lost 2 bases and the J segment 3 bases; nucleotides outside the gene matches: 5. CDR3 length: 15 amino acids. The chain's CDR3 is CASSFNRGLHYGYTF. In DNA form, the CDR3 reads TGTGCCAGCAGCTTTAACAGGGGGCTGCACTATGGCTACACCTTC. The full variable domain, rest sourced from reference TRBV5-4 and TRBJ1-2, is ETGVTQSPTHLIKTRGQQVTLRCSSQSGHNTVSWYQQALGQGPQFIFQYYREEENGRGNFPPRFSGLQFPNYSSELNVNALELDDSALYLCASSFNRGLHYGYTFGSGTRLTVV.

The rearrangement joins TRBV12-3 or TRBV12-4 to TRBJ1-6; D is unresolved. This CDR3 region has 11 residues. Trimming removed 4 bases at V and 13 bases at J, with 8 bases between. As DNA, the CDR3 is TGTGCCAGCAGTTCAGGACGGCCCCTCCACTTT. It codes for CASSSGRPLHF.

CDR3 protein: CASSLGEANYGYTF. CDR3 coding DNA: TGCGCCAGCAGCTTAGGGGAAGCTAACTATGGCTACACCTTC. The V gene is TRBV5-1, the J gene TRBJ1-2; D perhaps matches TRBD1 (5 bases). With 2 bases removed from V and 0 bases from J, the gap between germline ends came to 8 bases. The V gene's germline CDR1 is SGHRS and CDR2 YFSETQ. The CDR3 spans 14 residues.

The table lists this clonotype with a count of one. J is TRBJ2-5 and V is TRBV14; D is possibly TRBD1 or TRBD2 (5 bases each). Trimming pared 1 base from V and 7 bases from J, leaving 10 bases between. From germline, CDR1 is SGHDN and CDR2 FVKESK. The CDR3 runs 13 residues. The DNA of the CDR3 is TGTGCCAGCAGCCAAGGGGACCGATCGACCCAGTACTTC. Protein product: CASSQGDRSTQYF.

V gene TRBV12-3 or TRBV12-4 combines with J gene TRBJ2-1; D uncertain. The CDR3 sequence is 14 residues long. Deletions cut 1 base from V and 2 bases from J, with 6 bases between. CDR3 bases: TGTGCCAGCAGTTTAGTAGGGCCCTACAATGAGCAGTTCTTC. It is translated as CASSLVGPYNEQFF.

This chain uses TRBV29-1 with TRBJ2-1; no clear D. Per the germline V gene, CDR1 is SQVTM and CDR2 is ANQGSEA. With 6 bases removed from V and 0 bases from J, the gap between germline ends came to 15 bases. This CDR3 spans 15 amino acids. CDR3 amino acids: CSVLGRSSSYNEQFF. The CDR3 coding sequence is TGCAGCGTCCTCGGACGGTCGAGCTCCTACAATGAGCAGTTCTTC.

The chain recombines TRBV20-1 with TRBJ2-3; D not certain. The V gene lost 6 bases and the J gene lost 10 bases, with 17 bases spanning the gap. Germline loops: CDR1 DFQATT, CDR2 SNEGSKA (reference sequence). The CDR3 length is 12 residues. CDR3 in amino acids: CSADEQRPAQYF. Here the CDR3 DNA reads TGCAGTGCCGATGAACAGCGTCCAGCGCAGTATTTT.

The CDR3 sequence is CASSPTTSGGGYEQYF. The CDR3 DNA sequence: TGTGCCAGCTCACCGACAACTAGCGGGGGAGGCTACGAGCAGTACTTC. V and J are TRBV18 and TRBJ2-7, with 11 bases identical to TRBD2. CDR3 size: 16 residues. Germline loops: CDR1 KGHSH, CDR2 LQKENI. V shed 3 bases and J 3 bases; nucleotides not matched to a gene: 7.

The rearrangement links TRBV29-1 to TRBJ1-2; tentatively, D is TRBD1 (5 bases). CDR3 length: 13 residues. Germline CDR1 reads SQVTM; CDR2 reads ANQGSEA. Trimming took 1 base from V and 12 from J, leaving 18 bases between them. The CDR3 reads CSVEVSSGQVHTF. The CDR3 nucleotides read TGCAGCGTTGAAGTATCATCCGGACAAGTACACACCTTC. The full variable domain, rest sourced from reference TRBV29-1 and TRBJ1-2, is SAVISQKPSRDICQRGTSLTIQCQVDSQVTMMFWYRQQPGQSLTLIATANQGSEATYESGFVIDKFPISRPNLTFSTLTVSNMSPEDSSIYLCSVEVSSGQVHTFGSGTRLTVV.

This sequence joins TRBV27 and TRBJ1-1; TRBD1 matches 11 bases. Germline values: CDR1 MNHEY, CDR2 SMNVEV (reference sequence). V dropped 5 bases and J dropped 1; count of bases not matched to a gene: 3. The CDR3 is 15 residues long. CDR3 protein: CASSRTGGGNTEAFF. The CDR3 region has the DNA TGTGCCAGCAGTCGGACAGGGGGCGGGAACACTGAAGCTTTCTTT.

V usage is TRBV7-9 and J usage is TRBJ2-3, with 9 bases lining up with TRBD2. J lost 4 bases, V lost 5 bases, and 13 bases had no gene match. CDR3 size: 17 residues. Germline V gives CDR1 SEHNR, CDR2 FQNEAQ (reference sequence). The DNA for the CDR3 is TGTGCCAGCAGCCCAGGTGGGCTAGCGGGGTTATCAGATACGCAGTATTTT. Protein: CASSPGGLAGLSDTQYF.

The chain links TRBV12-3 or TRBV12-4 to TRBJ2-3, with TRBD1 matching over 7 bases. This CDR3 has 15 residues. Unmatched junction bases numbered 8, after V lost 6 bases and J lost 2 bases. CDR3 loop: CASRMGQYFTDTQYF. The CDR3 DNA is TGTGCCAGCAGAATGGGACAGTACTTCACAGATACGCAGTATTTT.

The J gene is TRBJ1-5, the V gene TRBV7-9, with D possibly TRBD1 on 6 matching bases. Trimming took 5 bases from V and 3 from J, leaving 11 bases between them. This CDR3 contains 14 residues. Germline CDR1 is SEHNR and CDR2 is FQNEAQ (reference sequence). The CDR3 region has the DNA TGTGCCAGCAGCCAAGGACAGCTCAATCAGCCCCAGCATTTT. Protein: CASSQGQLNQPQHF. The full variable domain, in which reference TRBV7-9 and TRBJ1-5 provide the parts outside the CDR3, is DTGVSQNPRHKITKRGQNVTFRCDPISEHNRLYWYRQTLGQGPEFLTYFQNEAQLEKSRLLSDRFSAERPKGSFSTLEIQRTEQGDSAMYLCASSQGQLNQPQHFGDGTRLSIL.

This chain joins TRBV30 and TRBJ1-4; the D gene is possibly TRBD1 (5 bases). Trimming shortened V by 1 base and J by 7 bases, and 13 bases separated the two germline ends. In germline, CDR1 is GTSNPN, CDR2 SVGIG (reference sequence). This CDR3 has 14 residues. The CDR3, as DNA: TGTGCCTGGAGTGACGGAGGGGTTGGTGAAAAACTGTTTTTT. This encodes CAWSDGGVGEKLFF.

This chain's CDR3 is CSARQAGSRETQYF. CDR3 nucleotide sequence: TGCAGTGCTAGACAGGCAGGGAGCAGGGAGACCCAGTACTTC. The chain employs TRBV20-1 and TRBJ2-5; D possibly matches TRBD1 or TRBD2 (5 bases each). Germline values: CDR1 DFQATT, CDR2 SNEGSKA (reference sequence). The CDR3 is made up of 14 amino acids. The germline V and J ends were trimmed by 2 bases and 5 bases, with 15 bases remaining between them.

V and J are TRBV5-6 and TRBJ2-5; D unresolved. This CDR3 is 12 amino acids long. From germline, CDR1 is SGHDT and CDR2 YYEEEE. Deletions cut 2 bases from V and 7 bases from J, with 9 bases between. CDR3 nucleotide sequence: TGTGCCAGCAGCTTCGAGTTCGGGACCCAGTACTTC. As protein: CASSFEFGTQYF.

The CDR3 is CASSEDSYTAFF. The CDR3 DNA follows: TGTGCCAGCAGTGAGGACAGCTATACGGCTTTCTTT. V usage is TRBV2 and J usage is TRBJ1-1, with D possibly TRBD1 on 6 matching bases. CDR3 length: 12 amino acids. Germline CDR1 reads SNHLY; CDR2 reads FYNNEI. V lost 3 bases to trimming and J lost 11 bases, with 13 bases between them.

With regard to this clonotype: One junction end does not reproduce the germline sequence, and a read error may be involved. The chain couples TRBV3-1 to TRBJ1-2; the D is unclear. Germline CDR1 LGHDT, CDR2 YNNKEL (reference sequence). CDR3 size: 11 residues. The CDR3, as DNA: TGTGCCAGCAACCAAGGAGGGGGCTACACCTTC. Translated, it gives CASNQGGGYTF. The complete variable domain, with remaining parts taken from reference TRBV3-1 and TRBJ1-2, reads DTAVSQTPKYLVTQMGNDKSIKCEQNLGHDTMYWYKQDSKKFLKIMFSYNNKELIINETVPNRFSPKSPDKAHLNLHINSLELGDSAVYFCASNQGGGYTFGSGTRLTVV.

On this clonotype itself: Sequence at one end of the junction differs from germline and may be a read error. V is TRBV7-6 and J is TRBJ1-2, with D possibly matching TRBD1 (5 bases). The CDR3 covers 13 residues. Germline V gene lookup returns CDR1 SGHVS and CDR2 FNYEAQ. CDR3 DNA sequence: TGTGCCAGCAGCCGGGGCCCGGGCTATGGGTACACCTTC. Translating it yields CASSRGPGYGYTF.

The chain carries TRBV12-3 or TRBV12-4 and TRBJ2-7, with a possible D match to TRBD1 (6 bases). With 8 bases removed from V and 5 bases from J, the gap between germline ends came to 22 bases. The CDR3 is 15 residues long. The CDR3 DNA follows: TGTGCCAGCCAACCTAGACAAACAGGGAAAGACGAGCAGTACTTC. Encoded protein: CASQPRQTGKDEQYF.

This chain uses TRBV7-8 with TRBJ2-3, with D possibly matching TRBD1 (7 bases). CDR1 and CDR2 from the germline V gene are SGHVS and FQNEAQ. The V and J ends lost 6 bases and 0 bases respectively, with 13 bases between them. This CDR3 region has 15 residues. DNA for the CDR3: TGTGCCAGCAGGACCAGGGGGGCTAGCACAGATACGCAGTATTTT. It is translated as CASRTRGASTDTQYF. Combining the CDR3 with reference TRBV7-8 and TRBJ2-3 gives the whole variable domain GAGVSQSPRYKVAKRGQDVALRCDPISGHVSLFWYQQALGQGPEFLTYFQNEAQLDKSGLPSDRFFAERPEGSVSTLKIQRTQQEDSAVYLCASRTRGASTDTQYFGPGTRLTVL.

The V and J genes are TRBV3-1 and TRBJ1-5; 10 bases are shared with TRBD1. The V gene end was trimmed by 4 bases and the J gene end by 6 bases; junction bases not matched to a gene: 6. The CDR3 has 15 residues. Per the germline V gene, CDR1 is LGHDT and CDR2 is YNNKEL (reference sequence). Here the CDR3 DNA reads TGTGCCAGCAGCCGAGGACAGGGGGGCGGTCAGCCCCAGCATTTT. Its translation: CASSRGQGGGQPQHF. The whole variable domain, remainder taken from reference TRBV3-1 and TRBJ1-5, is DTAVSQTPKYLVTQMGNDKSIKCEQNLGHDTMYWYKQDSKKFLKIMFSYNNKELIINETVPNRFSPKSPDKAHLNLHINSLELGDSAVYFCASSRGQGGGQPQHFGDGTRLSIL.

The chain couples TRBV20-1 to TRBJ2-7; 10 bases match TRBD1. The CDR3 is 15 amino acids. Germline V gene sequence: CDR1 DFQATT, CDR2 SNEGSKA (reference sequence). After removal of 0 bases from V and 7 bases from J, the junction contained 9 bases not matched to a gene. CDR3 sequence (DNA): TGCAGTGCTAGAGACCCCGGACAGGGGGTAGGGGAGCAGTACTTC. It yields the protein CSARDPGQGVGEQYF.

The V call is TRBV20-1, the J call TRBJ2-3; no definite D call. This CDR3 comprises 15 residues. V was clipped by 2 bases and J by 0 bases, with 12 bases between them. Germline-derived CDR1 and CDR2 are DFQATT and SNEGSKA (reference sequence). CDR3 sequence reads: CSARPPGTSTDTQYF. CDR3 bases: TGCAGTGCTAGACCTCCAGGTACTAGCACAGATACGCAGTATTTT.

The gene calls are TRBV2 and TRBJ1-5; 9 bases align to TRBD1. The CDR3 contains 13 residues. V was pared by 8 bases and J by 11 bases, with 10 bases of the junction left unmatched. CDR1 and CDR2 from the germline V gene are SNHLY and FYNNEI. Here the CDR3 reads CASGGTGYETQHF. CDR3 sequence (DNA): TGTGCCAGCGGAGGGACAGGGTATGAGACCCAGCATTTT. The complete variable domain, with remaining parts taken from reference TRBV2 and TRBJ1-5, reads EPEVTQTPSHQVTQMGQEVILRCVPISNHLYFYWYRQILGQKVEFLVSFYNNEISEKSEIFDDQFSVERPDGSNFTLKIRSTKLEDSAMYFCASGGTGYETQHFGDGTRLSIL.